Reported below is one T cell receptor (beta chain). This CDR3 is built from 11 residues. This specimen comes from a study of blood T cells in healthy people across ages. About the research overall: Per every two T cells, about one barcoded beta molecule was captured by template switching.

Together with a sample-barcoded 5' primer, a J-beta primer mix was included in a second PCR lasting about 7 to 12 cycles. Carrying 12 random nucleotides, a template-switch adaptor labeled each individual cDNA molecule. Each CDR3 protein gets one entry after TCRdb re-called the 5' RACE reads with MiXCR. The top ten hold over 20% of the sample, which has about 970,000 distinct CDR3 sequences, just over 50% seen once. The clonotype comes from a woman aged 55-70 years in good health. The material sequenced was blood. The chain recombines TRBV21-1 with TRBJ1-2. TRBV21-1 is recorded as a pseudogene. CDR3 in DNA: TGTGCCAGCAGCAATAGTAATGGCTACACCTTC. Protein product: CASSNSNGYTF.